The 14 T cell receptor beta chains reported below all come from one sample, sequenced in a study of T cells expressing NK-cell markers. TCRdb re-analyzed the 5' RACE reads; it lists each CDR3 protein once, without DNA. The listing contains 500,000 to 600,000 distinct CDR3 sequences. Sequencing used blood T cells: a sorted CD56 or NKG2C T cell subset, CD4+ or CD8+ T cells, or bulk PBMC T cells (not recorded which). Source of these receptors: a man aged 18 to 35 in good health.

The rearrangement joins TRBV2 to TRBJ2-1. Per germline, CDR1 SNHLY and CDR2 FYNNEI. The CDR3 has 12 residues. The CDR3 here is CASSEVGNEQFF.

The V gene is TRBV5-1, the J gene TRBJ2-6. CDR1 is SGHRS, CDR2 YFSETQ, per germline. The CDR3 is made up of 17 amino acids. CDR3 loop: CASSFSAAVSGANVLTF.

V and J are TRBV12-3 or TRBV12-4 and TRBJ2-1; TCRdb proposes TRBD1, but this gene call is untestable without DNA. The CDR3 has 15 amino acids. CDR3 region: CASSPPGTDYNEQFF.

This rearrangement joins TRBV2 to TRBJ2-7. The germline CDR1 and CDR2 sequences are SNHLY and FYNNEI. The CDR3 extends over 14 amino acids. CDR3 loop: CASSELTDDYEQYF. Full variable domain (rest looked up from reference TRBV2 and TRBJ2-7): EPEVTQTPSHQVTQMGQEVILRCVPISNHLYFYWYRQILGQKVEFLVSFYNNEISEKSEIFDDQFSVERPDGSNFTLKIRSTKLEDSAMYFCASSELTDDYEQYFGPGTRLTVT.

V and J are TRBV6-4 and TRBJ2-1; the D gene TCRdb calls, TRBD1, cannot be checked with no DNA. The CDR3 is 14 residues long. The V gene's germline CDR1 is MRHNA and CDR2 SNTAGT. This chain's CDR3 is CASSVKGGYNEQFF.

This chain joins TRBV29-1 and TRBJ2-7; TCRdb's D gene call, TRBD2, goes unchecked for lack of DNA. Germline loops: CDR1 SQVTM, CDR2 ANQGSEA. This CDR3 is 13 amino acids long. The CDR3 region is CSVSGRGTWEQYF.

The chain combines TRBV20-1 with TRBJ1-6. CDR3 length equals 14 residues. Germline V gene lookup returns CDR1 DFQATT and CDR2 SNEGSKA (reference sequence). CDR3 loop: CSASVLSWNSPLHF.

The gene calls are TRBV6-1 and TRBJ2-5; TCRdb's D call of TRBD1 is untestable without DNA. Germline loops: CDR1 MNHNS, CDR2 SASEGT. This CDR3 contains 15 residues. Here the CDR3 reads CASSPGTRVRETQYF.

CDR3 loop: CASSPYRVGSGANVLTF. This chain joins TRBV18 and TRBJ2-6; the D call from TCRdb, TRBD1, cannot be confirmed without DNA. Germline CDR1 KGHSH, CDR2 LQKENI. The CDR3 has 17 residues.

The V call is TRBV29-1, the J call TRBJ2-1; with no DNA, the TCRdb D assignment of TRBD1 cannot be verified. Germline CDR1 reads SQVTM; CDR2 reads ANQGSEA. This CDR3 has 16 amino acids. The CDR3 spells CSSILMGGTSYNEQFF.

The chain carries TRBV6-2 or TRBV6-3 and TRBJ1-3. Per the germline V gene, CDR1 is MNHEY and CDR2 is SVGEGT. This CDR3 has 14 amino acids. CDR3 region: CASRRDSSGNTIYF.

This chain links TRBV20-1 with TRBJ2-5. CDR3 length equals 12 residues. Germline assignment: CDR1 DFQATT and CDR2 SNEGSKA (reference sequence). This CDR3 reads CSALRSGSTQYF.

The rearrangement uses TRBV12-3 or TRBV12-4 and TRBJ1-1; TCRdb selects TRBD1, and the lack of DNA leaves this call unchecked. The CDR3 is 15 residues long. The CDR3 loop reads CASSLMGARKTEAFF.

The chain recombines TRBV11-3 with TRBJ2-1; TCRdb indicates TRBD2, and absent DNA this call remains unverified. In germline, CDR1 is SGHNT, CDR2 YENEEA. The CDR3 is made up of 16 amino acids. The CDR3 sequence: CASSLGVSRFYNEQFF.